This T cell receptor (beta chain) was observed in a study of early T cells in non-severe SARS-CoV-2 infection. The wider study: It was bulk RNA from unsorted whole blood that was sequenced, and the chains were unpaired.

The germline V and J ends were trimmed by 2 bases and 8 bases, with 15 bases remaining between them. The germline V gene encodes CDR1 LNHDA and CDR2 SQIVND (reference sequence). CDR3 size: 14 residues. This clonotype was detected ten times or more. A single record per CDR3 protein comes from TCRdb applying MiXCR to the 5' RACE reads. The repertoire holds tens of thousands of distinct CDR3 sequences, with less than 15% as singletons. Sequencing input: whole blood. The chain couples TRBV19 to TRBJ2-5; D might be TRBD1 or TRBD2, each matching 6 bases. The receptor was derived from an adult who was a healthcare worker with PCR-confirmed SARS-CoV-2 infection or an uninfected control (not recorded which). The CDR3 DNA sequence: TGTGCCAGTAGTATAATCCCGGGGGCTGTAACCCAGTACTTC. It translates to CASSIIPGAVTQYF.